Below are 25 T cell receptor beta chains sequenced from a single sample in a study of blood T cell repertoires in COVID-19. This table comes from immunoSEQ multiplex PCR, and its TCRdb copy is limited to in-frame clones, with some not included. Here the sample spans about 350,000 clones, roughly 90% being singletons. Input material: peripheral blood. These TCRs come from a woman aged 70-85 years with COVID-19, enrolled during active disease.

J is TRBJ2-1 and V is TRBV14; possible D gene TRBD2, 6 bases. Germline V gives CDR1 SGHDN, CDR2 FVKESK. The CDR3 is 15 residues long. V was clipped by 4 bases and J by 5 bases, with 15 bases between them. The CDR3: CASSRGLSPNNEQFF. The CDR3 nucleotides are TGTGCCAGCAGCCGGGGACTTTCGCCCAACAATGAGCAGTTCTTC.

This clone showed up just a few times. The chain carries TRBV28 and TRBJ2-1, with 7 bases matching TRBD1. The CDR3 runs 14 residues. V trimming: 6 bases; J trimming: 2 bases; junction bases outside the gene matches: 4. The V gene's germline CDR1 is MDHEN and CDR2 SYDVKM. CDR3 loop: CASSLTGAYNEQFF. As DNA, the CDR3 is TGTGCCAGCAGCCTCACAGGGGCCTACAATGAGCAGTTCTTC. Using reference TRBV28 and TRBJ2-1 for the parts outside the CDR3, the full variable domain is DVKVTQSSRYLVKRTGEKVFLECVQDMDHENMFWYRQDPGLGLRLIYFSYDVKMKEKGDIPEGYSVSREKKERFSLILESASTNQTSMYLCASSLTGAYNEQFFGPGTRLTVL.

The CDR3 nucleotides are TGCGCCAGCAGCCCTACTGGGACTAGCGGGGTCCTCGTGGAGACCCAGTACTTC. This codes for CASSPTGTSGVLVETQYF. The J gene is TRBJ2-5, the V gene TRBV4-1, with 13 bases lining up with TRBD2. V dropped 4 bases and J dropped 5; count of bases not matched to a gene: 13. CDR3 length: 18 residues. CDR1 MGHRA and CDR2 YSYEKL come from the germline V gene.

The V and J genes are TRBV5-1 and TRBJ1-3, with D unresolved. This CDR3 spans 15 amino acids. Germline values: CDR1 SGHRS, CDR2 YFSETQ. V was trimmed by 0 bases and J by 2 bases, leaving 9 bases between them. The CDR3 loop reads CASSLEGGAGNTIYF. CDR3 nucleotide sequence: TGCGCCAGCAGCTTGGAAGGAGGCGCTGGAAACACCATATATTTT.

The rearrangement links TRBV4-3 to TRBJ1-1; no clear D gene. Trimming removed 0 bases at V and 10 bases at J, with 15 bases between. This CDR3 is built from 14 residues. In germline, CDR1 is LGHNA, CDR2 YSLEER. The CDR3 sequence is CASSQEREQSTAFF. The CDR3 nucleotides read TGCGCCAGCAGCCAAGAGAGGGAGCAGTCTACAGCTTTCTTT.

CDR3 nucleotides: TGTGCCATCAGTACGGTCAACACTGAAGCTTTCTTT. Translation: CAISTVNTEAFF. The chain links TRBV10-3 to TRBJ1-1; D call uncertain. V was trimmed by 5 bases and J by 2 bases, leaving 6 bases between them. Per the germline V gene, CDR1 is ENHRY and CDR2 is SYGVKD. The CDR3 covers 12 residues.

The J gene is TRBJ2-5, the V gene TRBV18; D perhaps matches TRBD2 (6 bases). Looked up from germline, CDR1 is KGHSH and CDR2 is LQKENI. Trimming cost V 3 bases and J 3 bases, with 11 bases left between them. There are 14 residues in the CDR3. The CDR3 region is CASSPLWGEETQYF. The CDR3 nucleotides read TGTGCCAGCTCACCCCTTTGGGGGGAAGAGACCCAGTACTTC.

The chain recombines TRBV27 with TRBJ2-7; tentatively, D is TRBD1 (7 bases). This CDR3 is 16 amino acids long. Per the germline V gene, CDR1 is MNHEY and CDR2 is SMNVEV (reference sequence). Trimming stripped 3 bases from V and 9 bases from J, with 24 bases between. CDR3 sequence (DNA): TGTGCCAGCAGTTTCTTCGGGGGACAGAGCCCCATGGGGCAGTACTTC. Its translation: CASSFFGGQSPMGQYF.

This clone was found a few times. CDR3 in amino acids: CASSNRRGSMNTEAFF. The CDR3 DNA is TGTGCCAGCAGCAACCGCAGGGGATCCATGAACACTGAAGCTTTCTTT. The V gene is TRBV7-9, the J gene TRBJ1-1, with D perhaps matching TRBD1 (6 bases). This CDR3 has 16 amino acids. V gave up 5 bases and J gave up 0 bases, with 16 bases separating them. Germline V gene sequence: CDR1 SEHNR, CDR2 FQNEAQ (reference sequence).

This clone was picked up one time. The chain joins TRBV30 to TRBJ1-6; TRBD1 matches 10 bases. Germline loops: CDR1 GTSNPN, CDR2 SVGIG (reference sequence). The junction had 5 bases not matched to a gene; V was cut back by 3 bases and J by 9 bases. CDR3 length equals 14 residues. DNA for the CDR3: TGTGCCTGGAGCCTGGGACAGGGGAGTTCACCCCTCCACTTT. It translates to CAWSLGQGSSPLHF.

This clone was counted once. The V and J genes are TRBV2 and TRBJ1-6; a possible D gene is TRBD1 (6 bases). With 5 bases removed from V and 9 bases from J, the gap between germline ends came to 14 bases. Germline loops: CDR1 SNHLY, CDR2 FYNNEI. The CDR3 length is 14 residues. The CDR3 spells CASSWDISSSPLHF. The CDR3 nucleotides read TGTGCCAGCAGTTGGGACATCTCCAGTTCACCCCTCCACTTT.

CDR3: CASSFFGTSIQTQYF. Written as DNA, the CDR3 is TGTGCCAGCAGCTTTTTTGGGACTAGTATTCAGACCCAGTACTTC. The V gene is TRBV5-6, the J gene TRBJ2-5; 8 positions agree with TRBD2. The V segment lost 2 bases and the J segment 6 bases; nucleotides outside the gene matches: 9. Germline CDR1 and CDR2: SGHDT and YYEEEE. CDR3 size: 15 residues.

The chain uses TRBV18 and TRBJ2-7, with TRBD2 matching 13 bases. There are 18 residues in the CDR3. V lost 3 bases and J lost 0; bases outside the gene matches: 8. The germline V gene has CDR1 KGHSH and CDR2 LQKENI. Written as DNA, the CDR3 is TGTGCCAGCTCACCGACTAGCGGGGGGTCCTCTGGCTCCTACGAGCAGTACTTC. This gives the protein CASSPTSGGSSGSYEQYF.

This chain links TRBV24-1 with TRBJ1-2, with D maybe TRBD1 (5 bases). Trimming removed 4 bases at V and 8 bases at J, with 10 bases between. Looked up from germline, CDR1 is KGHDR and CDR2 is SFDVKD. This CDR3 has 12 amino acids. CDR3 sequence reads: CATSEAGWGYTF. CDR3 coding DNA: TGTGCCACCAGTGAGGCAGGGTGGGGCTACACCTTC.

The chain joins TRBV5-1 to TRBJ1-3, with D tentatively TRBD1 (6 bases). The CDR3 is 14 amino acids. Germline V gene data show CDR1 as SGHRS and CDR2 as YFSETQ. The V and J ends lost 5 bases and 0 bases respectively, with 9 bases between them. CDR3 nucleotide sequence: TGCGCCAGCAGGGGAGGGGGCTCTGGAAACACCATATATTTT. It encodes CASRGGGSGNTIYF. The complete variable domain, with remaining parts taken from reference TRBV5-1 and TRBJ1-3, reads KAGVTQTPRYLIKTRGQQVTLSCSPISGHRSVSWYQQTPGQGLQFLFEYFSETQRNKGNFPGRFSGRQFSNSRSEMNVSTLELGDSALYLCASRGGGSGNTIYFGEGSWLTVV.

This clone came up once. This rearrangement joins TRBV24-1 to TRBJ2-1; tentative D call: TRBD1 (5 bases). Germline-derived CDR1 and CDR2 are KGHDR and SFDVKD. The CDR3 consists of 14 residues. V was trimmed by 3 bases and J by 0 bases, leaving 5 bases between them. The CDR3 coding sequence is TGTGCCACCAGTGATGACAGCTCCTACAATGAGCAGTTCTTC. Residues: CATSDDSSYNEQFF.

The rearrangement joins TRBV5-4 to TRBJ1-6, with 8 bases aligning to TRBD1. The junction had 9 bases not matched to a gene; V was cut back by 4 bases and J by 9 bases. CDR1 is SGHNT and CDR2 is YYREEE in the germline V gene (reference sequence). The CDR3 loop spans 15 amino acids. CDR3 nucleotides: TGTGCCAGCAGCCAGACCGGGACAGGAGGTTCACCCCTCCACTTT. This translates into CASSQTGTGGSPLHF.

This sequence joins TRBV5-4 and TRBJ1-1, with 8 nucleotides matching TRBD1. V dropped 4 bases and J dropped 5; count of bases not matched to a gene: 7. The CDR3 totals 14 residues. CDR1 is SGHNT, CDR2 YYREEE, per germline (reference sequence). The CDR3 is CASSGRTGKTEAFF. The CDR3 DNA sequence: TGTGCCAGCAGCGGACGGACAGGGAAAACTGAAGCTTTCTTT.

The chain recombines TRBV28 with TRBJ2-1; 10 positions agree with TRBD1. Trimming took 6 bases from V and 7 from J; bases not matched to a gene: 9. CDR1 is MDHEN, CDR2 SYDVKM, per germline. This CDR3 comprises 15 residues. The CDR3 spells CASSNDRGRGNEQFF. The CDR3 DNA reads as TGTGCCAGCAGCAACGACAGGGGGCGCGGAAATGAGCAGTTCTTC.

The V gene is TRBV5-1, the J gene TRBJ1-2; tentative D call: TRBD1 (6 bases). There are 14 residues in the CDR3. CDR1 is SGHRS and CDR2 is YFSETQ in the germline V gene. V lost 0 bases, J lost 2 bases, and 8 bases lay in between. Written as DNA, the CDR3 is TGCGCCAGCAGCTTGGATACAGGGAACTATGGCTACACCTTC. Its protein product is CASSLDTGNYGYTF.

V usage is TRBV7-3 and J usage is TRBJ2-1; 10 nucleotides line up with TRBD2. This CDR3 is built from 15 residues. The germline V gene encodes CDR1 SGHTA and CDR2 FQGTGA. Trimming took 4 bases from V and 4 from J; bases not matched to a gene: 4. This CDR3 is CASSSAGGLYNEQFF. The CDR3 nucleotides are TGTGCCAGCAGCTCAGCGGGGGGGCTTTACAATGAGCAGTTCTTC.

This chain uses TRBV19 with TRBJ1-3; tentatively, D is TRBD1 (6 bases). Germline CDR1 is LNHDA and CDR2 is SQIVND (reference sequence). This CDR3 spans 16 amino acids. The V gene lost 6 bases and the J gene lost 0 bases, with 15 bases spanning the gap. In DNA form, the CDR3 reads TGTGCCAGTAGCTCAAGGACAGCGAGCTCTGGAAACACCATATATTTT. Translation: CASSSRTASSGNTIYF.

V usage is TRBV7-6 and J usage is TRBJ2-5, with D perhaps TRBD2 (6 bases). The CDR3 spans 14 residues. Germline V gives CDR1 SGHVS, CDR2 FNYEAQ. V was clipped by 4 bases and J by 5 bases, with 14 bases between them. CDR3 in amino acids: CASSWGEIGETQYF. CDR3 DNA sequence: TGTGCCAGCAGCTGGGGGGAGATAGGGGAGACCCAGTACTTC.

The gene calls are TRBV7-9 and TRBJ1-2, with D perhaps matching TRBD1 (6 bases). CDR1 and CDR2 from the germline V gene are SEHNR and FQNEAQ (reference sequence). V was pared by 5 bases and J by 5 bases, with 9 bases between. The CDR3 has 12 residues. Written as DNA, the CDR3 is TGTGCCAGCAGCACCGGACAGTATGGCTACACCTTC. It encodes CASSTGQYGYTF.

The gene calls are TRBV10-3 and TRBJ1-2; D uncertain. Germline V CDR1 and CDR2: ENHRY, SYGVKD. The V end lost 8 bases, the J end lost 0 bases, and 10 bases lay between the germline ends. There are 13 residues in the CDR3. CDR3 loop: CAILSVANYGYTF. The CDR3 DNA follows: TGTGCCATCCTGTCGGTAGCTAACTATGGCTACACCTTC.